This is a list of T cell receptor beta chains from one sample in a study of long-term antiretroviral therapy in people with HIV. Libraries were prepared by immunoSEQ multiplex PCR; TCRdb keeps only in-frame clonotypes and omits some of them. The sample holds approximately 15,000 clones; under 85% are singletons and the top ten take roughly 15%. The source material was unsorted PBMCs, sampled 2.1 years before starting antiretroviral therapy. The receptors come from a man aged 25 to 45 with HIV. CDR3s include the opening cysteine and the closing phenylalanine or tryptophan. D genes are given only for firm matches. The size of a clone is reported for some rows only, either as once, few or many, or as a class for expanded clones.

J	size	V	D	DNA	CDR3
TRBJ1-5	NA	TRBV4-2	NA	TGTGCCAGCAGCCAAGTGTTGGATCAGCCCCAGCATTTT	CASSQVLDQPQHF
TRBJ1-5	NA	TRBV6-1	TRBD1	TGTGCCAGCAGTCCTTGGACAGGGGAAAATCAGCCCCAGCATTTT	CASSPWTGENQPQHF
TRBJ2-3	NA	TRBV9	TRBD2	TGTGCCAGCAGCGCGGCGGGGGACCACACAGATACGCAGTATTTT	CASSAAGDHTDTQYF
TRBJ1-3	NA	TRBV2	NA	TGTGCCAGCAGCGAAGAGCCTGTTCGAGGAAACACCATATATTTT	CASSEEPVRGNTIYF
TRBJ2-7	NA	TRBV7-8	NA	TGTGCCAGCAGCTTAGCGAAAACAAGAAGCTCCTACGAGCAGTACTTC	CASSLAKTRSSYEQYF
TRBJ1-6	NA	TRBV7-9	TRBD1	TGTGCCAGCCCGTCCCGGGACAGGGAATCTAATTCACCCCTCCACTTT	CASPSRDRESNSPLHF
TRBJ1-2	NA	TRBV10-3	NA	TGTGCCATCAGTGATTTTGGTTCCGGGGGTCGGTCGCCCAAACGATTAACTAACTATGGCTACACCTTC	CAISDFGSGGRSPKRLTNYGYTF
TRBJ2-7	NA	TRBV2	NA	TGTGCCAGCAGGGGGGACCCCTACGAGCAGTACTTC	CASRGDPYEQYF
TRBJ2-3	NA	TRBV7-2	NA	TGTGCCAGCACCCTGGGCGGCACAGATACGCAGTATTTT	CASTLGGTDTQYF
TRBJ2-2	NA	TRBV7-9	NA	TGTGCCAGCAGCTTAGAGGAGTCACGGAACACCGGGGAGCTGTTTTTT	CASSLEESRNTGELFF
TRBJ2-2	few	TRBV7-9	NA	TGTGCCAGCAGCGTACTCAGGGCGTCGGACACCGGGGAGCTGTTTTTT	CASSVLRASDTGELFF
TRBJ2-7	NA	TRBV6-5	NA	TGTGCCAGCAGTTACTCGGAGGGTCGGGTGCAGTACTTC	CASSYSEGRVQYF
TRBJ2-3	NA	TRBV7-9	NA	TGTGCCAGCAGCTTAGCCGGGACGGGGTCAGATACGCAGTATTTT	CASSLAGTGSDTQYF
TRBJ1-2	NA	TRBV19	NA	TGTGCCAGTAGTATACGGCAAAACTATGGCTACACCTTC	CASSIRQNYGYTF
TRBJ1-2	NA	TRBV27	NA	TGTGCCAGCAGTGTGGGGGGTACAGCCAACTATGGCTACACCTTC	CASSVGGTANYGYTF
TRBJ1-5	few	TRBV9	NA	TGTGCCAGCGGACAGAATCAGCCCCAGCATTTT	CASGQNQPQHF
TRBJ2-7	NA	TRBV5-1	NA	TGCGCCAGCAGCTTCGCCCACCGGGTCGCAAGCTACGAGCAGTACTTC	CASSFAHRVASYEQYF
TRBJ2-1	NA	TRBV7-3	TRBD2	TGTGCCAGCAGCTTAAAGGGTAGCGGGACCCCCAATGAGCAGTTCTTC	CASSLKGSGTPNEQFF
TRBJ2-7	NA	TRBV7-2	NA	TGTGCCAGCAGCTTAGCCGGGAAGAGCTCCTACGAGCAGTACTTC	CASSLAGKSSYEQYF
TRBJ1-1	few	TRBV7-9	NA	TGTGCCAGCAACGACTTTGGGTCTGAAGCTTTCTTT	CASNDFGSEAFF
TRBJ2-2	NA	TRBV7-2	NA	TGTGCCAGCAGCTTAGTTACTGGCGTCACCGGGGAGCTGTTTTTT	CASSLVTGVTGELFF
TRBJ2-1	NA	TRBV14	TRBD2	TGTGCCAGCAGCCAACAGCGGGGGGGAACCAATGAGCAGTTCTTC	CASSQQRGGTNEQFF
TRBJ1-4	NA	TRBV5-6	NA	TGTGCCAGCAGCCCGGGAGTCAATGAAAAACTGTTTTTT	CASSPGVNEKLFF
TRBJ2-3	NA	TRBV6-5	NA	TGTGCCAGCAGTTACTCTCAAGGCCGGAATACGCAGTATTTT	CASSYSQGRNTQYF
TRBJ1-2	few	TRBV6-1	NA	TGTGCCAGCAGTGAAGCGAGGCATGGCTACACCTTC	CASSEARHGYTF
TRBJ2-3	NA	TRBV7-9	TRBD2	TGTGCCAGCAGCTCCCTAGGACTAGCGAGCACAGATACGCAGTATTTT	CASSSLGLASTDTQYF
TRBJ2-7	NA	TRBV2	TRBD1	TGTGCCAGCAGTCGGACAGGGGTCTCCTACGAGCAGTACTTC	CASSRTGVSYEQYF
TRBJ2-3	NA	TRBV28	NA	TGTGCCAGCAGTTCGGTGTGGGCTCCGGATACGCAGTATTTT	CASSSVWAPDTQYF
TRBJ2-3	NA	TRBV4-1	NA	TGCGCCAGCAGCCAAGCCGCGCCCCTCACAGATACGCAGTATTTT	CASSQAAPLTDTQYF
TRBJ1-2	NA	TRBV5-4	NA	TGTGCCAGCAGCTCCGAACAGGCTAACTATGGCTACACCTTC	CASSSEQANYGYTF
TRBJ2-2	few	TRBV10-3	TRBD2	TGTGCCACGACTAGCGGGGGGCTTAACACCGGGGAGCTGTTTTTT	CATTSGGLNTGELFF
TRBJ2-1	once	TRBV7-2	TRBD2	TGTGCCAGCAGCCTGCCTGACGAGCGGGGTCAGTTCTTC	CASSLPDERGQFF
TRBJ2-7	NA	TRBV7-9	NA	TGTGCCAGCAGCAGGCCAGGACCTCTCTACGAGCAGTACTTC	CASSRPGPLYEQYF
TRBJ2-7	once	TRBV9	NA	TGTGCCAGCAGCGTAGCCCCCGAGGAAGGCGAGCAGTACTTC	CASSVAPEEGEQYF
TRBJ2-5	NA	TRBV7-6	NA	TGTGCCAGCAGCTTAGTGGCAGGGAAGGGAGAGACCCAGTACTTC	CASSLVAGKGETQYF
TRBJ2-3	NA	TRBV11-3	NA	TGTGCCAGCAGCTGGGGGGCGGGAAGCACAGATACGCAGTATTTT	CASSWGAGSTDTQYF